This T cell receptor beta chain appears in the sequencing data of a study of blood T cells in healthy people across ages. Worth noting for this clonotype: Its antigen is not identified.

Trimming took 5 bases from V and 5 from J, leaving 12 bases between them. CDR1 is DFQATT, CDR2 SNEGSKA, per germline (reference sequence). The CDR3 has 12 residues. Alongside a J-beta primer mix, a sample-barcoded 5' primer served in a second PCR lasting 7 to 11 cycles. Using its own MiXCR run on the 5' RACE reads, TCRdb lists one record per CDR3 protein. This table holds about 1.1 million distinct CDR3 sequences, 35% to 45% found once. General study points: With age, beta diversity per million T cells declined roughly linearly, significantly by approximately 40.

This TCR came from a man aged 18-30 years in good health. The sequencing sample was made of blood. The chain is built from TRBV20-1 and TRBJ1-2, with D possibly matching TRBD1 (5 bases). The CDR3 loop reads CSAPGTSYGYTF. The CDR3, as DNA: TGCAGTGCTCCCGGGACTTCTTATGGCTACACCTTC.